This T cell receptor (beta chain) was captured by sequencing in a study of blood T cell repertoires in COVID-19. Libraries were prepared by immunoSEQ multiplex PCR; TCRdb keeps only in-frame clonotypes and omits some of them. The table shows 110,000 or so clones, with about 85% occurring only once. The receptor comes from a man in his forties with acute or convalescent COVID-19. The sequenced material came from peripheral blood.

CDR3 sequence (DNA): TGTGCCAGCAGTCACAGGGATGAGCAGTTCTTC. Its protein product is CASSHRDEQFF. V and J are TRBV27 and TRBJ2-1, with D perhaps matching TRBD1 (6 bases). V was cut by 5 bases and J by 8 bases, with 7 bases left in between. In germline, CDR1 is MNHEY, CDR2 SMNVEV (reference sequence). This CDR3 contains 11 residues.